The 23 T cell receptor beta chains below were found in one sample sequenced in a study of T-cell reconstitution after alpha-beta-depleted transplantation in children. Findings of the study overall: Diversity and T-cell counts at one year after transplant derived mostly from new T cells.

These receptors have no known antigen. It was with unique molecular identifiers that the TCRbeta library was prepared. TCRdb itself ran the PCR reads through MiXCR, one entry per CDR3 protein. The sample has around 270,000 distinct CDR3 sequences, roughly 7.8% seen once. This material consisted of peripheral blood, taken 360 days after TCRalphabeta/CD19-depleted stem cell transplant. The receptors come from a female patient between 2 and 15 years old who had a stem cell transplant for Fanconi anemia, so the T cells may come from the graft donor.

This chain connects TRBV20-1 to TRBJ2-5, with TRBD2 identical over 8 bases. The CDR3 contains 13 residues. The V segment lost 3 bases and the J segment 1 base; nucleotides outside the gene matches: 1. CDR1 DFQATT and CDR2 SNEGSKA come from the germline V gene (reference sequence). CDR3 region: CSASSGAQETQYF. The CDR3 coding sequence is TGCAGTGCTAGTAGCGGGGCCCAAGAGACCCAGTACTTC.

The sample holds a few counts of this clonotype. J is TRBJ2-5 and V is TRBV9; no firm D call. CDR1 and CDR2 from the germline V gene are SGDLS and YYNGEE. This CDR3 has 15 amino acids. Trimming left V 7 bases short and J 1 base short, with 17 bases between. CDR3 region: CASPGRRQFQETQYF. CDR3 nucleotide sequence: TGTGCCAGCCCCGGGCGGCGACAATTCCAAGAGACCCAGTACTTC.

Many counts were recorded for this clonotype. The chain has TRBV7-9 and TRBJ2-1, with 11 bases fitting TRBD1. Trimming at V came to 3 bases and at J to 4 bases, leaving 2 bases not matched to a gene. There are 15 residues in the CDR3. Per germline, CDR1 SEHNR and CDR2 FQNEAQ (reference sequence). The CDR3 DNA sequence: TGTGCCAGCAGCTTCGGGACAGGGGGGTACAATGAGCAGTTCTTC. Translating it yields CASSFGTGGYNEQFF.

This clonotype was counted at least ten times. The gene calls are TRBV20-1 and TRBJ1-1, with TRBD1 matching 8 bases. Germline lookup yields CDR1 DFQATT and CDR2 SNEGSKA (reference sequence). The CDR3 extends over 11 amino acids. V lost 6 bases to trimming and J lost 9 bases; unmatched junction nucleotides: 6. CDR3 loop: CSAAGQGQAFF. For the CDR3, the DNA is TGCAGTGCGGCCGGACAGGGACAAGCTTTCTTT.

This clonotype was counted between two and nine times. This rearrangement joins TRBV11-2 to TRBJ1-1; possibly TRBD1 for D (5 bases). V dropped 1 base and J dropped 5 bases, with 14 bases sitting between them. Germline V gene data show CDR1 as SGHAT and CDR2 as FQNNGV. The CDR3 is 15 residues long. CDR3 protein: CASSLVGGLETEAFF. As DNA, the CDR3 is TGTGCCAGCAGCTTAGTGGGGGGGTTGGAGACTGAAGCTTTCTTT.

This clonotype has just a few counts. The chain recombines TRBV5-1 with TRBJ2-6; D not certain. Looked up from germline, CDR1 is SGHRS and CDR2 is YFSETQ. Between the trimmed V and J ends, which lost 4 bases and 1 base, there was a span of 15 bases. The CDR3 sequence is 17 residues long. The chain's CDR3 is CASSPLEKGSGANVLTF. The CDR3 DNA sequence: TGCGCCAGCAGCCCGCTTGAGAAAGGGTCTGGGGCCAACGTCCTGACTTTC.

This clonotype was seen many times. The chain recombines TRBV20-1 with TRBJ1-4; perhaps TRBD1 as D (5 bases). V lost 5 bases to trimming and J lost 3 bases, with 7 bases between them. Looked up from germline, CDR1 is DFQATT and CDR2 is SNEGSKA (reference sequence). CDR3 length equals 12 residues. As DNA, the CDR3 is TGCAGTGCTGGGGGGTCTAATGAAAAACTGTTTTTT. It encodes CSAGGSNEKLFF.

This clonotype was detected many times. The chain uses TRBV10-3 and TRBJ2-7, with 7 nucleotides matching TRBD2. Looked up from germline, CDR1 is ENHRY and CDR2 is SYGVKD. After removal of 5 bases from V and 5 bases from J, the junction contained 24 bases not matched to a gene. The CDR3 length is 19 residues. The CDR3 DNA is TGTGCCATCAGTAGAACTATTGCGAGCCAAAGCGGGGATGCGGACGAGCAGTACTTC. It codes for CAISRTIASQSGDADEQYF.

This clonotype was observed a handful of times. This sequence joins TRBV20-1 and TRBJ1-1, with a weak D call TRBD1 (6 bases). This CDR3 spans 15 amino acids. Germline-derived CDR1 and CDR2 are DFQATT and SNEGSKA (reference sequence). Trimming shortened V by 8 bases and J by 1 base, and 20 bases separated the two germline ends. CDR3 nucleotide sequence: TGCAGTCCGCACCCCTCGGGACACCGGAACACTGAAGCTTTCTTT. Amino acids: CSPHPSGHRNTEAFF.

This clonotype has a count of ten or more. The chain recombines TRBV5-1 with TRBJ2-5; the D gene is possibly TRBD2 (7 bases). V was clipped by 3 bases and J by 4 bases, with 28 bases between them. CDR1 is SGHRS, CDR2 YFSETQ, per germline. This CDR3 has 19 amino acids. CDR3 in DNA: TGCGCCAGCAGCTCCCCTTACGGGGAGGGGGGCCATTGGAGAGAGACCCAGTACTTC. This gives the protein CASSSPYGEGGHWRETQYF.

This clonotype showed up many times. The chain joins TRBV28 to TRBJ1-5; 7 nucleotides line up with TRBD1. V lost 8 bases and J lost 4; bases outside the gene matches: 17. Germline lookup yields CDR1 MDHEN and CDR2 SYDVKM. The CDR3 totals 17 residues. This CDR3 reads CASGRPIWTGSNQPQHF. CDR3 nucleotide sequence: TGTGCCAGCGGACGCCCCATCTGGACAGGATCAAATCAGCCCCAGCATTTT. Combining the CDR3 with reference TRBV28 and TRBJ1-5 gives the whole variable domain DVKVTQSSRYLVKRTGEKVFLECVQDMDHENMFWYRQDPGLGLRLIYFSYDVKMKEKGDIPEGYSVSREKKERFSLILESASTNQTSMYLCASGRPIWTGSNQPQHFGDGTRLSIL.

This clonotype was observed at least ten times. This sequence joins TRBV2 and TRBJ2-1, with TRBD2 matching over 8 bases. The V gene end was trimmed by 7 bases and the J gene end by 4 bases; junction bases not matched to a gene: 6. CDR3 length equals 14 residues. Germline lookup yields CDR1 SNHLY and CDR2 FYNNEI. The CDR3 sequence: CASNGGVEYNEQFF. The CDR3 region has the DNA TGTGCCAGCAACGGGGGGGTCGAATACAATGAGCAGTTCTTC.

The sample holds many counts of this clonotype. The chain carries TRBV5-1 and TRBJ2-3; a possible D gene is TRBD1 (6 bases). There are 17 residues in the CDR3. The V gene lost 4 bases and the J gene lost 4 bases, with 22 bases spanning the gap. Germline values: CDR1 SGHRS, CDR2 YFSETQ. The DNA for the CDR3 is TGCGCCAGCAGCGCGGATCGTACAGGGAAAGGGGCAGATACGCAGTATTTT. Protein: CASSADRTGKGADTQYF.

The sample holds a few counts of this clonotype. The chain couples TRBV21-1 to TRBJ2-2; the D call in the table, TRBD1, was not verified against the DNA. TRBV21-1 is designated a pseudogene. This CDR3 has 16 residues. The DNA of the CDR3 is TGTGCCAGCAGCAAAAAGACCCCAGGGGAGGCCGGGGAGCTGTTTTTT. Its protein product is CASSKKTPGEAGELFF.

This clonotype was counted at least ten times. V gene TRBV20-1 combines with J gene TRBJ2-4; D gene unclear. The CDR3 sequence is 13 residues long. Germline V lookup: CDR1 DFQATT, CDR2 SNEGSKA (reference sequence). V was pared by 7 bases and J by 0 bases, with 10 bases between. DNA for the CDR3: TGCAGTGGCGGAACGTTAGCCAAAAACATTCAGTACTTC. Translation gives CSGGTLAKNIQYF.

This clonotype has a count of ten or more. DNA of the CDR3: TGTGCCAGCAGTTACTCGGGGCTAGCCCATGAGCAGTTCTTC. It encodes CASSYSGLAHEQFF. The chain has TRBV6-5 and TRBJ2-1; D is tentatively TRBD1 or TRBD2 (5 bases each). This CDR3 contains 14 residues. The ends were cut back, 0 bases at V and 8 bases at J, with 11 bases in the middle. From germline, CDR1 is MNHEY and CDR2 SVGAGI.

The chain employs TRBV18 and TRBJ1-5; possibly TRBD1 for D (5 bases). The CDR3 has 15 amino acids. Germline V gene lookup returns CDR1 KGHSH and CDR2 LQKENI. Trimming shortened V by 3 bases and J by 0 bases, and 9 bases separated the two germline ends. CDR3 loop: CASSPMTVSNQPQHF. In DNA, the CDR3 is TGTGCCAGCTCACCGATGACAGTTAGCAATCAGCCCCAGCATTTT.

This clonotype occurred many times. The rearrangement links TRBV5-1 to TRBJ2-2; TRBD2 matches at 7 bases. The germline V gene encodes CDR1 SGHRS and CDR2 YFSETQ. The CDR3 is made up of 16 amino acids. V shed 1 base, J shed 1 base, and the junction held 4 bases outside the gene matches. CDR3 loop: CASSLILAENTGELFF. The CDR3 bases are TGCGCCAGCAGCTTGATTCTAGCGGAGAACACCGGGGAGCTGTTTTTT.

V gene TRBV14 combines with J gene TRBJ1-1; D gene unclear. V lost 2 bases to trimming and J lost 5 bases, with 9 bases between them. The CDR3 consists of 13 residues. From germline, CDR1 is SGHDN and CDR2 FVKESK. The CDR3 sequence is CASSQHPWTEAFF. CDR3 nucleotides: TGTGCCAGCAGCCAACACCCGTGGACTGAAGCTTTCTTT.

This rearrangement joins TRBV4-3 to TRBJ1-5; 7 bases agree with TRBD1. CDR3 length: 15 amino acids. Per the germline V gene, CDR1 is LGHNA and CDR2 is YSLEER. V dropped 1 base and J dropped 11; count of bases not matched to a gene: 11. CDR3 in DNA: TGCGCCAGCAGCCAAGGGTGGGGCACAGGGGCAGCCCAGCATTTT. This codes for CASSQGWGTGAAQHF.

The sample holds many counts of this clonotype. V is TRBV9 and J is TRBJ2-4, with 10 bases matching TRBD2. This CDR3 comprises 16 residues. Germline-derived CDR1 and CDR2 are SGDLS and YYNGEE. Trimming took 0 bases from V and 7 from J; bases not matched to a gene: 7. CDR3 DNA: TGTGCCAGCAGCGTAGGGGAGCGGGGGGGCGGGAACATTCAGTACTTC. Protein sequence: CASSVGERGGGNIQYF.

Many counts were recorded for this clonotype. CDR3 sequence: CASSQWDSSYEQYF. CDR3 sequence (DNA): TGCGCCAGCAGCCAATGGGACAGTTCCTACGAGCAGTACTTC. The V call is TRBV4-3, the J call TRBJ2-7, with 7 bases that match TRBD1. Germline CDR1 is LGHNA and CDR2 is YSLEER. J lost 1 base, V lost 2 bases, and 2 bases had no gene match. The CDR3 consists of 14 residues.

The chain is built from TRBV6-5 and TRBJ2-3; D is undetermined. The length of the CDR3 is 11 residues. Between the trimmed V and J ends, which lost 6 bases and 6 bases, there was a span of 7 bases. Per the germline V gene, CDR1 is MNHEY and CDR2 is SVGAGI. The CDR3 region has the DNA TGTGCCAGCAGCCAGTGGGATACGCAGTATTTT. Protein: CASSQWDTQYF.